This T cell receptor beta chain was sequenced in a study of blood T cell repertoires in COVID-19. CDR1 and CDR2 from the germline V gene are SGHTA and FQGNSA. There are 14 residues in the CDR3. The V end lost 4 bases, the J end lost 1 base, and 7 bases lay between the germline ends. Repertoires were generated with immunoSEQ multiplex PCR, while TCRdb's copy carries only in-frame clones and drops some. The sample shows more than 250,000 clones, approximately 84% of them seen only once. The chain recombines TRBV7-2 with TRBJ2-2, with D maybe TRBD2 (6 bases). The source is a woman younger than 45 who had recovered from COVID-19. Sequences were obtained from peripheral blood. This CDR3 reads CASSWGVNTGELFF. CDR3 bases: TGTGCCAGCAGCTGGGGGGTGAACACCGGGGAGCTGTTTTTT.